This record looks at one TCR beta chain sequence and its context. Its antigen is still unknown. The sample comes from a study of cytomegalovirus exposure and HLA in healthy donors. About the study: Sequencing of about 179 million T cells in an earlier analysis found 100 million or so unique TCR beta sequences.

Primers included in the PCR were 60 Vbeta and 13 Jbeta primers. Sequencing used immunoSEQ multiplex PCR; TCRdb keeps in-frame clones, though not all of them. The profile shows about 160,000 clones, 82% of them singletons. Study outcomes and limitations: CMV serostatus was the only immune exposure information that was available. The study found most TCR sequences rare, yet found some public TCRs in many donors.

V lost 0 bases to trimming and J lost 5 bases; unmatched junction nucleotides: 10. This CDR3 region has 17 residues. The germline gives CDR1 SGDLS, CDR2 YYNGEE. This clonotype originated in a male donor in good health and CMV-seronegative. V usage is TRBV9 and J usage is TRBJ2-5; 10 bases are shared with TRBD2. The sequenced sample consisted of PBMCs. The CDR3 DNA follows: TGTGCCAGCAGCGTAGGAGTTGAAGCGGGAGGGCCCGAGACCCAGTACTTC. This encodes CASSVGVEAGGPETQYF.